This note documents a single T cell receptor (beta chain) sequence. Its specificity is unknown. The data were obtained in a study of radiation and T cells in renal cell carcinoma. General study points: Baseline intratumoral clonotype presence is unknown without pretreatment biopsies.

Indicated time point: blood 4 weeks post-SBRT, at nephrectomy. Stated treatment: 15 Gy SBRT to primary tumor, nephrectomy 4 weeks later. The patient's renal cell carcinoma had clear cell pathology. TCRdb's table, derived via immunoSEQ multiplex PCR, lists solely in-frame clones and lacks some. The sample includes over 85,000 clones, around four fifths of them seen just once. CDR3 length: 13 amino acids. In germline, CDR1 is MNHNS, CDR2 SASEGT. With 6 bases removed from V and 9 bases from J, the gap between germline ends came to 12 bases. The sequence was obtained from a man aged 45 to 65 with renal cell carcinoma. This chain uses TRBV6-1 with TRBJ1-6; a possible D gene is TRBD1 (6 bases). Sequenced material: blood, taken from a patient whose treatment included radiotherapy and nephrectomy. The CDR3 sequence: CASRGGGGSPLHF. The DNA for the CDR3 is TGTGCCAGCAGAGGGGGTGGGGGTTCACCCCTCCACTTT.